Below are 6 T cell receptor beta chains sequenced from a single sample in a study of blood T cell repertoires in COVID-19. Clones were sequenced by immunoSEQ multiplex PCR, and TCRdb holds only the in-frame ones, with some missing. The sample has 200,000 to 250,000 clones, 90% seen once. Sequencing input: peripheral blood. These receptors all come from a man aged 30 to 39 with COVID-19, enrolled during active disease.

J is TRBJ2-1 and V is TRBV5-6, with 10 bases aligning to TRBD2. The germline CDR1 and CDR2 sequences are SGHDT and YYEEEE. V shed 2 bases, J shed 4 bases, and the junction held 0 bases outside the gene matches. This CDR3 contains 14 residues. This CDR3 is CASSLLAGYNEQFF. CDR3 nucleotides: TGTGCCAGCAGCTTACTAGCGGGGTACAATGAGCAGTTCTTC. The whole variable domain, filled in from reference TRBV5-6 and TRBJ2-1, reads DAGVTQSPTHLIKTRGQQVTLRCSPKSGHDTVSWYQQALGQGPQFIFQYYEEEERQRGNFPDRFSGHQFPNYSSELNVNALLLGDSALYLCASSLLAGYNEQFFGPGTRLTVL.

This clone was detected only a few times. The chain couples TRBV7-8 to TRBJ2-2; 9 bases match TRBD1. The germline V gene encodes CDR1 SGHVS and CDR2 FQNEAQ. After removal of 6 bases from V and 4 bases from J, the junction contained 6 bases not matched to a gene. This CDR3 has 15 amino acids. CDR3: CASRPDRGGTGELFF. In DNA, the CDR3 is TGTGCCAGCAGACCAGACAGGGGGGGCACCGGGGAGCTGTTTTTT.

The chain has TRBV5-4 and TRBJ1-4; 10 bases are a match to TRBD1. The CDR3 consists of 15 residues. The V gene end was trimmed by 3 bases and the J gene end by 8 bases; junction bases not matched to a gene: 7. Germline CDR1 reads SGHNT; CDR2 reads YYREEE (reference sequence). This chain's CDR3 is CASSSTGGNLEKLFF. CDR3 sequence (DNA): TGTGCCAGCAGCTCGACAGGGGGCAACTTGGAAAAACTGTTTTTT.

Remarks on this clone: The same CDR3 can be traced to other DNA sequences in this sample. The V gene is TRBV18, the J gene TRBJ1-1, with TRBD1 as a possible D gene (5 bases). Trimming shortened V by 0 bases and J by 1 base, and 9 bases separated the two germline ends. Per germline, CDR1 KGHSH and CDR2 LQKENI. This CDR3 comprises 15 residues. The CDR3 spells CASSPPGHPNTEAFF. The CDR3 DNA sequence: TGTGCCAGCTCACCACCCGGACACCCGAACACTGAAGCTTTCTTT.

The chain uses TRBV6-5 and TRBJ2-1; 9 bases match TRBD2. V shed 2 bases and J 10 bases; nucleotides not matched to a gene: 6. CDR3 length equals 14 residues. CDR1 MNHEY and CDR2 SVGAGI come from the germline V gene. The CDR3 region is CASSYALAGTEQFF. CDR3 coding DNA: TGTGCCAGCAGTTACGCCCTAGCGGGGACCGAGCAGTTCTTC.

The chain joins TRBV9 to TRBJ1-3, with TRBD1 as a possible D gene (5 bases). This CDR3 has 14 amino acids. Germline values: CDR1 SGDLS, CDR2 YYNGEE. With 5 bases removed from V and 3 bases from J, the gap between germline ends came to 12 bases. CDR3: CASSLQVVGNTIYF. The CDR3 DNA reads TGTGCCAGCAGTTTACAGGTAGTTGGAAACACCATATATTTT.